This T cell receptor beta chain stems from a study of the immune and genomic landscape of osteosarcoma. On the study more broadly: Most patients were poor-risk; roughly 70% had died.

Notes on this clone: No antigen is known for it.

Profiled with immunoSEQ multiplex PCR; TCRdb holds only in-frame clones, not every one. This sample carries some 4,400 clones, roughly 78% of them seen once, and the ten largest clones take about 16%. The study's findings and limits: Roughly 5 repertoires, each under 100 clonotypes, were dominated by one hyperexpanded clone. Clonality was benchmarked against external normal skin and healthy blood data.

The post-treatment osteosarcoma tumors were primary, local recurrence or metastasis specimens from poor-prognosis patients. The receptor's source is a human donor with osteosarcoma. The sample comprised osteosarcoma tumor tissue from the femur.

In nucleotides, the CDR3 is TGTGCCAGCAGTCAAACTAGGGACCTCTACAATGAGCAGTTCTTC. It encodes CASSQTRDLYNEQFF. The chain uses TRBV6-6 and TRBJ2-1, with D perhaps matching TRBD1 or TRBD2 (5 bases each). CDR1 and CDR2 (germline): MNHNY, SVGAGI (reference sequence). The ends were cut back, 5 bases at V and 3 bases at J, with 14 bases in the middle. This CDR3 region has 15 residues.